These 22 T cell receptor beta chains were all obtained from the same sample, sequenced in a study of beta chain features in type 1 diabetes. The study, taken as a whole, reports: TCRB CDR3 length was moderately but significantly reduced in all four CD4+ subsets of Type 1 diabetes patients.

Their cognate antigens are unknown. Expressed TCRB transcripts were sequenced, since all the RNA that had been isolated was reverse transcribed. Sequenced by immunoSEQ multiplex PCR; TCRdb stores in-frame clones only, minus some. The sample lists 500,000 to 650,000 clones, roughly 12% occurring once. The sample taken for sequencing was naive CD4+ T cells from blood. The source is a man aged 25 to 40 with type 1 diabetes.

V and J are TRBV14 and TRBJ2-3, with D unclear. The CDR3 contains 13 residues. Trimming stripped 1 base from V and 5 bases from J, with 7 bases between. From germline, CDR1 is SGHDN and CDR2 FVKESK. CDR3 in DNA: TGTGCCAGCAGCCAAGCTTGGGGAGATACGCAGTATTTT. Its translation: CASSQAWGDTQYF.

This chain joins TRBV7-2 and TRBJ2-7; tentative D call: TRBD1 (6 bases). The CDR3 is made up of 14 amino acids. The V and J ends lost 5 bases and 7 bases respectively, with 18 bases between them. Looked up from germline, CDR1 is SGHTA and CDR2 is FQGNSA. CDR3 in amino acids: CASSSGQGSIEQYF. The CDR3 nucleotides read TGTGCCAGCAGCAGTGGGCAGGGGAGTATAGAGCAGTACTTC.

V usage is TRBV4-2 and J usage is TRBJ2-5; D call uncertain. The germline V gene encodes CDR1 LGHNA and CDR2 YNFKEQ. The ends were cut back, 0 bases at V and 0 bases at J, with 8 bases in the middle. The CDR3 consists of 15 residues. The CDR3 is CASSQDMADQETQYF. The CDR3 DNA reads TGTGCCAGCAGCCAAGATATGGCGGACCAAGAGACCCAGTACTTC.

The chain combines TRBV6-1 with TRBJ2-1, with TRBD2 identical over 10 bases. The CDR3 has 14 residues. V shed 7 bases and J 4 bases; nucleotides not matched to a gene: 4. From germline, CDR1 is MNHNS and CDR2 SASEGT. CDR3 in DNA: TGTGCCAGCACGGAGCGGGGGGGATACAATGAGCAGTTCTTC. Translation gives CASTERGGYNEQFF.

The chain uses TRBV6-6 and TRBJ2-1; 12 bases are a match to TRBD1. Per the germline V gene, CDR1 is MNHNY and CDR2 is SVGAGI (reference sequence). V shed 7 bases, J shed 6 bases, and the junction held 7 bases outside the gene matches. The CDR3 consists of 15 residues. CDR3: CASNGPGQGANEQFF. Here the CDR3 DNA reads TGTGCCAGCAATGGACCGGGACAGGGGGCCAATGAGCAGTTCTTC.

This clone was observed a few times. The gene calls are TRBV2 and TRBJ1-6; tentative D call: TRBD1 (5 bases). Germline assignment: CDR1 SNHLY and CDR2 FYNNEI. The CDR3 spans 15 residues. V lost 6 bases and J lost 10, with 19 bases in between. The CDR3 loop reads CASRRMGDRLSPLHF. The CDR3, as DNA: TGTGCCAGCAGAAGGATGGGGGACCGGTTATCACCCCTCCACTTT.

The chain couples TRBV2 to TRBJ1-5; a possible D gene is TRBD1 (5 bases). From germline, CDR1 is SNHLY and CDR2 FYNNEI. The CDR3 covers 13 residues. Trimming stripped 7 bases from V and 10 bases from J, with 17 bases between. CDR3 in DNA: TGTGCCAGCAAGGGGACTGAGATCAATCCCCAGCATTTT. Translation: CASKGTEINPQHF.

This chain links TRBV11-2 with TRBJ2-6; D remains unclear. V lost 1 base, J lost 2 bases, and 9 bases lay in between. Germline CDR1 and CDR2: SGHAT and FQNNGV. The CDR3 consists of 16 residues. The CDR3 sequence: CASSLGVLAGANVLTF. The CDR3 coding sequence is TGTGCCAGCAGCTTAGGGGTATTGGCTGGGGCCAACGTCCTGACTTTC.

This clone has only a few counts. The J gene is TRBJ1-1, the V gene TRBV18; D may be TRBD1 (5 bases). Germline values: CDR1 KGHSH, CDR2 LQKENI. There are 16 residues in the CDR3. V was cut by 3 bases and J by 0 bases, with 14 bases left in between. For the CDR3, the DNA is TGTGCCAGCTCACCCGCCGACAGTCGGTTGAACACTGAAGCTTTCTTT. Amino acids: CASSPADSRLNTEAFF.

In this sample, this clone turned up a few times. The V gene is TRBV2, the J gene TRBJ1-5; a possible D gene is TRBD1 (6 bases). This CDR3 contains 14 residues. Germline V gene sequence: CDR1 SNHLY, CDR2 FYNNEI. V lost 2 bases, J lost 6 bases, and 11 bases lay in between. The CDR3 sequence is CASSERRGAQPQHF. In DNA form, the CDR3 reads TGTGCCAGCAGTGAACGACGGGGGGCTCAGCCCCAGCATTTT.

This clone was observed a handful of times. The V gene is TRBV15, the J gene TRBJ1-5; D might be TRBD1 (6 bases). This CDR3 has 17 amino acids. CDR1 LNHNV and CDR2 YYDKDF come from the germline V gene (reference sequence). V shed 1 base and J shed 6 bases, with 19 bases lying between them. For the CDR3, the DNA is TGTGCCACCAGCAGAGGAGGCACAGGGTCTTTGCGTCAGCCCCAGCATTTT. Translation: CATSRGGTGSLRQPQHF.

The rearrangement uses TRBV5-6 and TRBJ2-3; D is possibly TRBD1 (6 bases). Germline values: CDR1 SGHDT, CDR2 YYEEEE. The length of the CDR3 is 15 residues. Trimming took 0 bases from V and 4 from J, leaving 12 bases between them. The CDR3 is CASSLGPNRADTQYF. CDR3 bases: TGTGCCAGCAGCTTGGGCCCGAACAGGGCAGATACGCAGTATTTT.

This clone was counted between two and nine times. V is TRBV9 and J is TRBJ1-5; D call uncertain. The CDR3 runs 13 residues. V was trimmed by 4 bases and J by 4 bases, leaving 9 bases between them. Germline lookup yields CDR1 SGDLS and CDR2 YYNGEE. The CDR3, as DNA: TGTGCCAGCAGCACACACCCAAATCAGCCCCAGCATTTT. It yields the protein CASSTHPNQPQHF. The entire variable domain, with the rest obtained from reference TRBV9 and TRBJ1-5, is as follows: DSGVTQTPKHLITATGQRVTLRCSPRSGDLSVYWYQQSLDQGLQFLIQYYNGEERAKGNILERFSAQQFPDLHSELNLSSLELGDSALYFCASSTHPNQPQHFGDGTRLSIL.

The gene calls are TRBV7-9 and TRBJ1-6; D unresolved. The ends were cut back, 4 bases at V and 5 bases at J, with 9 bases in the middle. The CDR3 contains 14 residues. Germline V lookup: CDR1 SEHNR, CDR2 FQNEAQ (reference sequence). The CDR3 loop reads CASSSRNNNSPLHF. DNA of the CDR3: TGTGCCAGCAGCTCGAGAAATAATAATTCACCCCTCCACTTT.

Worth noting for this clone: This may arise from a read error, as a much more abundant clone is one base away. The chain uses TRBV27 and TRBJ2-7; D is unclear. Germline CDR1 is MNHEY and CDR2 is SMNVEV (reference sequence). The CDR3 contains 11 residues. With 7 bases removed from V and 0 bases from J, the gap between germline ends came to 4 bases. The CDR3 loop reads CASTFSYEQYF. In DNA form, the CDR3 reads TGTGCCAGCACCTTCTCCTACGAGCAGTACTTC.

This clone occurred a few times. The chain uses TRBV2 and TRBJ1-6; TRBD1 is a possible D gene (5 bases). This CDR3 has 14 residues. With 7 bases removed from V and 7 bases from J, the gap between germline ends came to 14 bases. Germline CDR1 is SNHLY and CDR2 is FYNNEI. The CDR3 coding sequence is TGTGCCAGCAATGCCCAGGGAGACAATTCACCCCTCCACTTT. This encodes CASNAQGDNSPLHF.

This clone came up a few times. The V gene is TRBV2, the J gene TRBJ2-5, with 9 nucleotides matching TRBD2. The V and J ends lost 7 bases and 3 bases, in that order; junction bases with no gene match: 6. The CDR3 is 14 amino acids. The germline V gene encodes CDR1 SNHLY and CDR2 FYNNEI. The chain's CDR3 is CASTRTSEEETQYF. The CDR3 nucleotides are TGTGCCAGCACCCGGACTAGCGAGGAAGAGACCCAGTACTTC.

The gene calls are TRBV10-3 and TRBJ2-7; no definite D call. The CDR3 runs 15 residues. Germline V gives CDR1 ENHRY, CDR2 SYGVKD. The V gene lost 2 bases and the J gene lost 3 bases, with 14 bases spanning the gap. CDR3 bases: TGTGCCATCAGTGAGAATCCGGACGCCGGCTACGAGCAGTACTTC. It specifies CAISENPDAGYEQYF.

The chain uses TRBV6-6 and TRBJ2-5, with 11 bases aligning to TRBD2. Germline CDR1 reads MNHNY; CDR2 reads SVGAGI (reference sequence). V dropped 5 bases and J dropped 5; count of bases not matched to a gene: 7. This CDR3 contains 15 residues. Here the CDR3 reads CASSLLRTSGETQYF. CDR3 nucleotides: TGTGCCAGCAGTCTCCTCCGGACTAGCGGGGAGACCCAGTACTTC.

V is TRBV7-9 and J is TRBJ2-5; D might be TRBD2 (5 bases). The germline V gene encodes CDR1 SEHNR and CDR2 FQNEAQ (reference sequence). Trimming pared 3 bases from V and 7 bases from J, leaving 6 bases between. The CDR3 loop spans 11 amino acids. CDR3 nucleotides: TGTGCCAGCAGCTTGGACTCGACCCAGTACTTC. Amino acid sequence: CASSLDSTQYF. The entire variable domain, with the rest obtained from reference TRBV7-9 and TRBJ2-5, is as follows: DTGVSQNPRHKITKRGQNVTFRCDPISEHNRLYWYRQTLGQGPEFLTYFQNEAQLEKSRLLSDRFSAERPKGSFSTLEIQRTEQGDSAMYLCASSLDSTQYFGPGTRLLVL.

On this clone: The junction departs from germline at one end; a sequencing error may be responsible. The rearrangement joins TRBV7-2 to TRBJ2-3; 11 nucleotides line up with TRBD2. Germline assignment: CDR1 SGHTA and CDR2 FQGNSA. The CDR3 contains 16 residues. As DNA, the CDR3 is TGTGCCAGCAGATTAGCGGGGGGGCCGGTTATACATGCGCAGTATTTT. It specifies CASRLAGGPVIHAQYF.

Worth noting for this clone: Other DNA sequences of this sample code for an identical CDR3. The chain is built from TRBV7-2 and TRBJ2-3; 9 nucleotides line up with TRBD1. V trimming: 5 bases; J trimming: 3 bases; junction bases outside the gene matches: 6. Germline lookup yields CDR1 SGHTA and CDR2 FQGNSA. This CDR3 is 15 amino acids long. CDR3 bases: TGTGCCAGCAGCCCCGGACAGGGGAGTACAGATACGCAGTATTTT. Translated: CASSPGQGSTDTQYF.